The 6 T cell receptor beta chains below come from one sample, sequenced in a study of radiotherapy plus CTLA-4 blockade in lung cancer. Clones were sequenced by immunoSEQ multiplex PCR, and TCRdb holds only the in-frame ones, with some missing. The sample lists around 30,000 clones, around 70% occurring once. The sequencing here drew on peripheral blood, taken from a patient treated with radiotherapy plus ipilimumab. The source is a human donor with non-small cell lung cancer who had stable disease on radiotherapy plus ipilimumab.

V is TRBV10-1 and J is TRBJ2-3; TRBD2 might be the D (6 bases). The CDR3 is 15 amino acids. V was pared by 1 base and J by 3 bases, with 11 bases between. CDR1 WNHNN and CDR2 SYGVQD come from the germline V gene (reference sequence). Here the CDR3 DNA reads TGCGCCAGCAGTGAGTTTGGTGCGGGAACAGATACGCAGTATTTT. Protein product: CASSEFGAGTDTQYF.

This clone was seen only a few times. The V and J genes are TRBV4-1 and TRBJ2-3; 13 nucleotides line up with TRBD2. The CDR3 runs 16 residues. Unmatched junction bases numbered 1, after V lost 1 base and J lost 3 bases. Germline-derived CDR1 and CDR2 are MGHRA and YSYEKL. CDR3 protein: CASSQVTSGRTDTQYF. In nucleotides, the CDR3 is TGCGCCAGCAGCCAAGTGACTAGCGGGAGGACAGATACGCAGTATTTT.

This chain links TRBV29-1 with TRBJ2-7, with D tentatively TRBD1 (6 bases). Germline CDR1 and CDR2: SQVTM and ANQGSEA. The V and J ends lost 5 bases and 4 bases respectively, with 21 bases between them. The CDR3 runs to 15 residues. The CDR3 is CSVLKLRGQRYEQYF. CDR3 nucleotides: TGCAGCGTTCTTAAGTTGCGCGGACAGAGATACGAGCAGTACTTC.

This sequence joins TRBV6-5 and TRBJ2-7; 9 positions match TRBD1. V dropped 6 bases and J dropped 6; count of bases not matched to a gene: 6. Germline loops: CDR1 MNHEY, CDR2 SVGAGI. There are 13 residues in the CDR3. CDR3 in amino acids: CASRTGTGFEQYF. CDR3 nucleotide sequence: TGTGCCAGCAGAACCGGGACAGGGTTCGAGCAGTACTTC.

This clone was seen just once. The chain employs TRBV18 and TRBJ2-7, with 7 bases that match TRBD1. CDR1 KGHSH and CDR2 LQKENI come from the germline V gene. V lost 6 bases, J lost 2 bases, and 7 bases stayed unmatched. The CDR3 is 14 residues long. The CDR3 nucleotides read TGTGCCAGCTCTACAGGGGCGCTCACCTACGAGCAGTACTTC. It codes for CASSTGALTYEQYF.

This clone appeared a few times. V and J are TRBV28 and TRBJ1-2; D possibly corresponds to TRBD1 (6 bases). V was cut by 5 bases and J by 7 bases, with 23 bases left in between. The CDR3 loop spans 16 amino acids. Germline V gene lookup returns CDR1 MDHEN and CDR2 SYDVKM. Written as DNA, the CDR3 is TGTGCCAGCAGTCAATTATTATTCGCGGGGGCAGGTGGCTACACCTTC. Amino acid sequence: CASSQLLFAGAGGYTF.